This T cell receptor beta chain was retrieved from a study of shared T cell receptors in the human thymus. Repertoires were generated with immunoSEQ multiplex PCR, while TCRdb's copy carries only in-frame clones and drops some. The table records hundreds of thousands of clones, roughly 74% of them present only once. CDR1 LGHNA and CDR2 YNFKEQ come from the germline V gene. This CDR3 region has 16 residues. Losses at the gene ends were 4 bases for V and 8 bases for J; bases not matched to a gene: 8. The data were also submitted as part of a second study, on human thymus T cells.

The specimen was thymocytes. This sequence joins TRBV4-2 and TRBJ1-4; 12 positions agree with TRBD1. The TCR comes from a boy under two years old with a congenital heart defect. The CDR3 DNA follows: TGTGCCAGCAGCCCTAACCCGGGACAGGGGGCGGAAAAACTGTTTTTT. This encodes CASSPNPGQGAEKLFF.